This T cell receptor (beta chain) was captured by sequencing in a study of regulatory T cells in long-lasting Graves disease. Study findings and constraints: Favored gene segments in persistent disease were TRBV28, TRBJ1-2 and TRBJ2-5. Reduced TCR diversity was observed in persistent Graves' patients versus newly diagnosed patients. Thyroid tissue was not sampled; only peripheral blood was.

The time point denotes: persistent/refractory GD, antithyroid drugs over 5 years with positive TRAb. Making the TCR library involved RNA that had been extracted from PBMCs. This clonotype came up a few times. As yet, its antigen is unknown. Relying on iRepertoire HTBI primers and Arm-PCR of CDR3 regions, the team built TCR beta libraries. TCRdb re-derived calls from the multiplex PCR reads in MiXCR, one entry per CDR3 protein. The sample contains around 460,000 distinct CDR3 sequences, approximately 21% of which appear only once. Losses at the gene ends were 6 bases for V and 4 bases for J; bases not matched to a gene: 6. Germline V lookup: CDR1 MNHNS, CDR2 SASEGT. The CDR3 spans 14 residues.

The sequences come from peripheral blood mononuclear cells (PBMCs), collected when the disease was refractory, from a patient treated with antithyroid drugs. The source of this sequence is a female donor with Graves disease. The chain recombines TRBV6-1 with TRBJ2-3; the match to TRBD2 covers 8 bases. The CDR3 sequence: CASSPGLGSDTQYF. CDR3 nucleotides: TGTGCCAGCAGCCCGGGACTAGGATCAGATACGCAGTATTTT.